The T cell receptor (beta chain) under discussion was sequenced for a study of blood T cell repertoires in COVID-19. Study overall: Sites across the United States, Italy and Spain contributed samples from acute and convalescent COVID-19.

Some clones are missing from TCRdb's copy, which holds only in-frame ones; the method was immunoSEQ multiplex PCR. The sample holds more than 100,000 clones, 85% seen once. The sequence derives from a man older than 75 with acute or convalescent COVID-19. The sequenced material came from peripheral blood.

This CDR3 is CASISGTPPYEQYF. Written as DNA, the CDR3 is TGTGCCAGCATAAGCGGGACTCCTCCCTACGAGCAGTACTTC. The rearrangement uses TRBV27 and TRBJ2-7, with 7 bases matching TRBD2. Trimming at V came to 7 bases and at J to 2 bases, leaving 8 bases not matched to a gene. CDR1 and CDR2 from the germline V gene are MNHEY and SMNVEV (reference sequence). There are 14 residues in the CDR3.